This T cell receptor (beta chain) was documented in a study of T cells in Graves' hyperthyroidism and ophthalmopathy. Whole-study findings and limits: A 13 V-J signature model discriminated ophthalmopathy versus stable hyperthyroidism.

Points on this clonotype: Its specificity is unknown.

The investigators amplified TCR beta CDR3 regions from RNA transcripts. A set of HTBI primers served as the primers for a first-round RT-PCR of the TCR CDR3. TCRdb independently ran MiXCR on the multiplex PCR reads; one entry per CDR3 protein. The table shows about 350,000 distinct CDR3 sequences, with over 15% occurring only once. V shed 5 bases and J shed 7 bases, with 32 bases lying between them. The CDR3 has 20 residues. Germline V gene lookup returns CDR1 MNHEY and CDR2 SVGEGT. Orbital computed tomography and thyroid ultrasound, together with serum TRAb and thyroxine and clinical symptoms, were used for diagnoses.

Specimen: blood. The clonotype originates from a woman aged 40 to 50 with Graves' ophthalmopathy. The chain links TRBV6-2 or TRBV6-3 to TRBJ2-2, with D perhaps matching TRBD2 (7 bases). The CDR3 sequence is CASSRVRDNRLARFGGELFF. The CDR3 coding sequence is TGTGCCAGCAGTCGGGTCCGGGACAACCGACTAGCTCGCTTTGGCGGGGAGCTGTTTTTT.